What follows describes a single T cell receptor beta chain. The germline CDR1 and CDR2 sequences are MGHRA and YSYEKL. This CDR3 has 15 residues. J lost 1 base, V lost 4 bases, and 6 bases had no gene match. This sample stems from a study of blood T cell repertoires in COVID-19. Study at large: From T cells, B-cell-depleted T cells, or PBMCs came the material, which was cDNA or gDNA.

The method was immunoSEQ multiplex PCR; TCRdb's version includes in-frame clones alone and lacks a portion of them. This sample carries about 200,000 clones, 83% of them seen once, and the ten largest clones take roughly 2.7%. The receptor's source is a woman aged 40 to 50 with active or convalescent COVID-19. This chain joins TRBV4-1 and TRBJ2-7; 8 nucleotides line up with TRBD2. Sequenced material: peripheral blood. CDR3 sequence (DNA): TGCGCCAGCAGCCCGCGGGAGGAAGGGTCCTACGAGCAGTACTTC. Amino acids: CASSPREEGSYEQYF.